Below, 20 T cell receptor beta chains from the same sample are listed, as sequenced in a study of T cell changes during pregnancy in multiple sclerosis. The repertoire was sequenced with immunoSEQ multiplex PCR; TCRdb's copy has only in-frame clones and lacks some. The data show under 40,000 clones, roughly 89% seen once. Material: CD4+ T cells from peripheral blood mononuclear cells, obtained before pregnancy. All receptors come from a female donor with multiple sclerosis, enrolled in a pregnancy study.

The V and J genes are TRBV5-1 and TRBJ1-2, with D possibly being TRBD1 (5 bases). This CDR3 region has 14 residues. Germline V gives CDR1 SGHRS, CDR2 YFSETQ. V was cut by 1 base and J by 7 bases, with 14 bases left in between. The CDR3 region is CASSLRQTSGGYTF. The CDR3 DNA sequence: TGCGCCAGCAGCTTGCGACAGACCTCCGGTGGCTACACCTTC.

The chain recombines TRBV2 with TRBJ2-6; D remains unclear. The CDR3 covers 16 residues. The germline gives CDR1 SNHLY, CDR2 FYNNEI. The germline V and J ends were trimmed by 4 bases and 0 bases, with 10 bases remaining between them. CDR3 bases: TGTGCCAGCAGTGGAGAGGAGAGCTCTGGGGCCAACGTCCTGACTTTC. Its protein is CASSGEESSGANVLTF.

J is TRBJ1-5 and V is TRBV10-2, with TRBD1 matching 10 bases. The CDR3 is made up of 15 amino acids. Germline V gene data show CDR1 as WSHSY and CDR2 as SAAADI. Trimming at V came to 5 bases and at J to 3 bases, leaving 4 bases not matched to a gene. CDR3 DNA sequence: TGCGCCAGCAGTTTAGGGACAGGGGACAATCAGCCCCAGCATTTT. It specifies CASSLGTGDNQPQHF.

This clone was seen only once. The gene calls are TRBV21-1 and TRBJ1-1; the table's TRBD1 call for D was not verified on the DNA. TRBV21-1 is recorded as a pseudogene. The CDR3 length is 19 residues. CDR3 bases: TGTGCCAGGGGCGGCAGGGAAGGAAAGGCAGGGTTGGGGCCACGAGGAGCTTTCTTT. The encoded protein is CARGGREGKAGLGPRGAFF.

V usage is TRBV10-2 and J usage is TRBJ2-3; D might be TRBD1 (5 bases). CDR1 is WSHSY, CDR2 SAAADI, per germline. Trimming removed 3 bases at V and 5 bases at J, with 12 bases between. The CDR3 sequence is 14 residues long. The CDR3, as DNA: TGCGCCAGCAGTGACACGACAGCCGGAGATACGCAGTATTTT. This sequence encodes CASSDTTAGDTQYF.

The chain joins TRBV5-1 to TRBJ2-5, with TRBD2 as a possible D gene (6 bases). CDR3 length equals 16 residues. Trimming cost V 3 bases and J 4 bases, with 19 bases left between them. Germline CDR1 SGHRS, CDR2 YFSETQ. CDR3 sequence (DNA): TGCGCCAGCAGCTATTCCCGGTTGGCCGGGGGAGAGACCCAGTACTTC. Translated: CASSYSRLAGGETQYF.

The CDR3 region has the DNA TGTGCCAGCATCCAGGACTTTTCTGGGGCCAACGTCCTGACTTTC. This gives the protein CASIQDFSGANVLTF. The chain has TRBV6-6 and TRBJ2-6; possibly TRBD2 for D (5 bases). The germline V gene has CDR1 MNHNY and CDR2 SVGAGI (reference sequence). The CDR3 covers 15 residues. V lost 7 bases to trimming and J lost 1 base, with 11 bases between them.

The chain combines TRBV4-3 with TRBJ1-2; D uncertain. Germline CDR1 and CDR2: LGHNA and YSLEER. CDR3 length: 16 residues. The V end lost 0 bases, the J end lost 4 bases, and 15 bases lay between the germline ends. The CDR3 loop reads CASSQEVGLPGYGYTF. CDR3 in DNA: TGCGCCAGCAGCCAAGAGGTGGGCCTTCCAGGCTATGGCTACACCTTC.

V usage is TRBV6-5 and J usage is TRBJ1-6; D is unresolved. The CDR3 contains 14 residues. V was cut by 5 bases and J by 7 bases, with 12 bases left in between. Germline CDR1 reads MNHEY; CDR2 reads SVGAGI. The CDR3 DNA is TGTGCCAGCAGTGGTCGGTCCTTAAATTCACCCCTCCACTTT. Amino acid sequence: CASSGRSLNSPLHF.

The chain is built from TRBV7-9 and TRBJ2-7; TRBD1 aligns across 7 bases. With V trimmed by 3 bases and J by 4 bases, 12 bases remained unmatched. This CDR3 spans 16 amino acids. Germline CDR1 is SEHNR and CDR2 is FQNEAQ (reference sequence). The CDR3 DNA sequence: TGTGCCAGCAGCTTTACCTATGGGACAGAGGTTTACGAGCAGTACTTC. Amino acid sequence: CASSFTYGTEVYEQYF. Drawing the rest from reference TRBV7-9 and TRBJ2-7, the complete variable domain is DTGVSQNPRHKITKRGQNVTFRCDPISEHNRLYWYRQTLGQGPEFLTYFQNEAQLEKSRLLSDRFSAERPKGSFSTLEIQRTEQGDSAMYLCASSFTYGTEVYEQYFGPGTRLTVT.

The chain links TRBV7-2 to TRBJ2-7, with 7 bases lining up with TRBD1. J was trimmed by 10 bases and V by 1 base; bases with no gene match: 1. Germline V gives CDR1 SGHTA, CDR2 FQGNSA. This CDR3 contains 11 residues. CDR3 in DNA: TGTGCCAGCAGCTTAGGGGACAGCCAGTACTTC. Residues: CASSLGDSQYF.

The rearrangement links TRBV6-1 to TRBJ2-7; weak D call: TRBD1 (5 bases). Germline lookup yields CDR1 MNHNS and CDR2 SASEGT. The CDR3 has 14 amino acids. The V end was cut by 6 bases, the J end by 2 bases, with 14 bases between. CDR3 region: CASRETASTYEQYF. CDR3 DNA sequence: TGTGCCAGCAGGGAGACAGCCTCAACCTACGAGCAGTACTTC.

The DNA of the CDR3 is TGTGCCACCCAGGGAACGGGGGAGCTGTTTTTT. Translation gives CATQGTGELFF. The V and J genes are TRBV2 and TRBJ2-2, with D tentatively TRBD1 (5 bases). CDR3 length: 11 residues. The V gene lost 10 bases and the J gene lost 8 bases, with 11 bases spanning the gap. Germline V gives CDR1 SNHLY, CDR2 FYNNEI.

V and J are TRBV7-9 and TRBJ1-2; 8 nucleotides match TRBD1. Germline V gene data show CDR1 as SEHNR and CDR2 as FQNEAQ (reference sequence). With 5 bases clipped from V and 4 bases from J, the junction kept 9 bases outside the gene matches. This CDR3 has 15 amino acids. The CDR3 loop reads CASSPGDRSLYGYTF. CDR3 nucleotide sequence: TGTGCCAGCAGCCCGGGGGACAGGAGCCTCTATGGCTACACCTTC. Full variable domain (remainder filled in from reference TRBV7-9 and TRBJ1-2): DTGVSQNPRHKITKRGQNVTFRCDPISEHNRLYWYRQTLGQGPEFLTYFQNEAQLEKSRLLSDRFSAERPKGSFSTLEIQRTEQGDSAMYLCASSPGDRSLYGYTFGSGTRLTVV.

This clone was detected once. This chain connects TRBV25-1 to TRBJ2-5, with unresolved D. V shed 1 base and J shed 5 bases, with 11 bases lying between them. Germline V gene sequence: CDR1 MGHDK, CDR2 SYGVNS. The CDR3 loop spans 14 amino acids. The CDR3 spells CASSELGREETQYF. CDR3 DNA sequence: TGTGCCAGCAGTGAATTGGGCAGAGAGGAGACCCAGTACTTC.

Only one count was recorded for this clone. V usage is TRBV7-2 and J usage is TRBJ1-5; D ambiguous. The germline V gene has CDR1 SGHTA and CDR2 FQGNSA. This CDR3 region has 12 residues. With 2 bases removed from V and 7 bases from J, the gap between germline ends came to 6 bases. The CDR3 region is CASSLRGQPQHF. DNA for the CDR3: TGTGCCAGCAGCTTACGCGGGCAGCCCCAGCATTTT.

The rearrangement uses TRBV19 and TRBJ1-6, with no clear D. The CDR3 length is 14 residues. Between the trimmed V and J ends, which lost 6 bases and 6 bases, there was a span of 12 bases. CDR1 is LNHDA and CDR2 is SQIVND in the germline V gene (reference sequence). The CDR3 DNA reads TGTGCCAGTAGCCGGCAGCCGGGTAATTCACCCCTCCACTTT. This sequence encodes CASSRQPGNSPLHF.

This clone was counted a single time. This rearrangement joins TRBV19 to TRBJ1-6, with 8 bases lining up with TRBD1. V gave up 7 bases and J gave up 9 bases; unmatched junction bases: 17. Per the germline V gene, CDR1 is LNHDA and CDR2 is SQIVND (reference sequence). The CDR3 extends over 17 amino acids. The CDR3 loop reads CASTPSPGDRLGSPLHF. In DNA, the CDR3 is TGTGCCAGTACCCCTTCCCCGGGGGACAGGTTAGGTTCACCCCTCCACTTT.

The gene calls are TRBV7-2 and TRBJ1-2; 7 bases agree with TRBD1. CDR3 size: 15 residues. Germline V lookup: CDR1 SGHTA, CDR2 FQGNSA. V was clipped by 4 bases and J by 5 bases; unmatched bases: 10. CDR3 protein: CASSYITGDPYGYTF. The CDR3, as DNA: TGTGCCAGCAGCTATATTACAGGGGACCCGTATGGCTACACCTTC.

This clone showed up just once. The chain uses TRBV11-2 and TRBJ1-2; 7 bases align to TRBD1. Per germline, CDR1 SGHAT and CDR2 FQNNGV. The CDR3 has 14 residues. V was pared by 6 bases and J by 3 bases, with 7 bases of the junction left unmatched. Written as DNA, the CDR3 is TGTGCCAGCAGTTTCTCAACAGGGGACTATGGCTACACCTTC. Amino acid sequence: CASSFSTGDYGYTF.